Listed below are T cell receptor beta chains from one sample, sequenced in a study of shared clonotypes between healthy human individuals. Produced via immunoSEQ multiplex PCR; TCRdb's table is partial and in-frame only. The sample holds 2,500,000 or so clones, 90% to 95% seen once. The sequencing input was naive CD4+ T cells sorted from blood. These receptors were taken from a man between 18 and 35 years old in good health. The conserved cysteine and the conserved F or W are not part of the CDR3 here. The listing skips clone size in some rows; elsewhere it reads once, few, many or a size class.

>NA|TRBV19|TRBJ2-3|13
ASSYARTGIDTQY
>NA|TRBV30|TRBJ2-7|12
AWRAGGRVNEQY
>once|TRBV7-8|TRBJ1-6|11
ASSMDGNSPLH
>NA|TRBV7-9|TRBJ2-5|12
ASSPRGQAQTQY
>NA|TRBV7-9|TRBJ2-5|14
ASSHQRTGQQETQY
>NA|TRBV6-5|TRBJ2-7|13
ATQAGGRGSYEQY
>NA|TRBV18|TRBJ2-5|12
ASSFQSGTETQY
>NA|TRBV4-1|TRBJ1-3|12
ASSQVMAGNTIY
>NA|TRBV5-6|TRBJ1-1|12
ASSLVGDNTEAF
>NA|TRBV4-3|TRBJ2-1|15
ASSQEVASGIRNEQF
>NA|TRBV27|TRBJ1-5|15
ASSSPPGPFSNQPQH
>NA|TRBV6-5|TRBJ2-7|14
ASSYSPTLRIHEQY
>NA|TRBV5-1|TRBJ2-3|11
ASSFSGTDTQY
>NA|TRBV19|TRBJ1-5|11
ASSIEYNQPQH
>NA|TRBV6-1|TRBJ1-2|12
ASSAQQGNYGYT
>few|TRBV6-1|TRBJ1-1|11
ASSAIRDNEAF